The next 14 T cell receptor beta chains were all read from a single sample in a study of T cells in localized non-small cell lung cancer. Clones were sequenced by immunoSEQ multiplex PCR, and TCRdb holds only the in-frame ones, with some missing. The repertoire holds tens of thousands of clones, with about 90% as singletons. Sequencing used peripheral blood, obtained before any cancer treatment. The receptor set was obtained from a male donor at least 60 years old with stage I squamous cell lung carcinoma.

Only a few counts were recorded for this clone. CDR3 region: CASSLRVLTGSNSPLHF. The CDR3 bases are TGTGCCAGCAGTTTACGGGTTTTGACAGGGAGTAATTCACCCCTCCACTTT. This chain uses TRBV27 with TRBJ1-6, with 7 bases matching TRBD1. Trimming cost V 2 bases and J 6 bases; bases outside gene matches: 10. CDR3 length: 17 residues. Germline CDR1 and CDR2: MNHEY and SMNVEV (reference sequence).

The CDR3 DNA sequence: TGTGCCAGCAGTTACACATCAGGGTTCCTGGAGACCCAGTACTTC. This encodes CASSYTSGFLETQYF. The chain has TRBV6-6 and TRBJ2-5; D might be TRBD1 (5 bases). The CDR3 covers 15 residues. Trimming took 2 bases from V and 5 from J, leaving 15 bases between them. Germline assignment: CDR1 MNHNY and CDR2 SVGAGI (reference sequence).

CDR3 coding DNA: TGTGCCAGCAGTACAGAATATACGCAGTATTTT. Translating it yields CASSTEYTQYF. This rearrangement joins TRBV28 to TRBJ2-3; D call uncertain. CDR3 length: 11 amino acids. The V end was cut by 5 bases, the J end by 7 bases, with 7 bases between. Germline lookup yields CDR1 MDHEN and CDR2 SYDVKM.

The chain is built from TRBV27 and TRBJ1-1; tentatively, D is TRBD1 (5 bases). Germline V gene data show CDR1 as MNHEY and CDR2 as SMNVEV (reference sequence). This CDR3 spans 13 amino acids. The V end was cut by 6 bases, the J end by 4 bases, with 12 bases between. CDR3 in amino acids: CASRGRVSTEAFF. The CDR3 nucleotides read TGTGCCAGCAGGGGGCGTGTGTCCACTGAAGCTTTCTTT.

V gene TRBV7-9 combines with J gene TRBJ1-4; no firm D call. Germline loops: CDR1 SEHNR, CDR2 FQNEAQ (reference sequence). Trimming removed 1 base at V and 11 bases at J, with 11 bases between. The CDR3 sequence is 13 residues long. The CDR3 reads CASSLVLMGKLFF. In nucleotides, the CDR3 is TGTGCCAGCAGCTTAGTTCTCATGGGGAAACTGTTTTTT.

This clone was seen only a few times. J is TRBJ1-6 and V is TRBV25-1; D might be TRBD1 (6 bases). V lost 6 bases and J 5 bases, leaving 14 bases between the germline ends. CDR1 and CDR2 from the germline V gene are MGHDK and SYGVNS. This CDR3 is 15 amino acids long. CDR3 in DNA: TGTGCCAGCAGGGGCCAGGGGAGTAATAATTCACCCCTCCACTTT. Protein sequence: CASRGQGSNNSPLHF.

The chain uses TRBV2 and TRBJ1-4; possible D gene TRBD1, 6 bases. The ends were cut back, 6 bases at V and 0 bases at J, with 11 bases in the middle. The CDR3 contains 15 residues. CDR1 and CDR2 (germline): SNHLY, FYNNEI. This CDR3 is CASSRDTSTNEKLFF. The CDR3 DNA reads as TGTGCCAGCAGCCGGGACACTTCAACTAATGAAAAACTGTTTTTT.

This rearrangement joins TRBV10-2 to TRBJ1-2; 7 bases match TRBD1. The germline CDR1 and CDR2 sequences are WSHSY and SAAADI. The CDR3 has 14 amino acids. V lost 5 bases and J lost 2; bases outside the gene matches: 5. The CDR3 here is CASSPDRLNYGYTF. In DNA, the CDR3 is TGCGCCAGCAGTCCGGACAGGCTGAACTATGGCTACACCTTC.

This clone has a handful of counts. The rearrangement links TRBV7-3 to TRBJ2-7; D is possibly TRBD1 or TRBD2 (6 bases each). Deletions cut 3 bases from V and 3 bases from J, with 12 bases between. The CDR3 is 14 residues long. Germline CDR1 and CDR2: SGHTA and FQGTGA. The CDR3 coding sequence is TGTGCCAGCAGCTTGGAGGGGGGATACTACGAGCAGTACTTC. Its protein is CASSLEGGYYEQYF.

The rearrangement links TRBV7-6 to TRBJ1-1; tentatively, D is TRBD1 (5 bases). Germline assignment: CDR1 SGHVS and CDR2 FNYEAQ. V gave up 5 bases and J gave up 0 bases, with 13 bases separating them. This CDR3 spans 15 amino acids. The CDR3 sequence: CASSPRDGLNTEAFF. Here the CDR3 DNA reads TGTGCCAGCAGCCCGAGGGACGGCCTGAACACTGAAGCTTTCTTT.

This chain uses TRBV29-1 with TRBJ1-1, with D possibly matching TRBD1 (5 bases). Trimming removed 6 bases at V and 5 bases at J, with 16 bases between. CDR1 is SQVTM, CDR2 ANQGSEA, per germline. The CDR3 runs 13 residues. This CDR3 is CSVEKRGRTEAFF. CDR3 in DNA: TGCAGCGTGGAGAAGAGGGGTCGAACTGAAGCTTTCTTT.

The rearrangement joins TRBV7-8 to TRBJ1-6; 7 bases map to TRBD1. The CDR3 runs 16 residues. The junction had 11 bases not matched to a gene; V was cut back by 3 bases and J by 9 bases. The V gene's germline CDR1 is SGHVS and CDR2 FQNEAQ. CDR3 sequence (DNA): TGTGCCAGCAGCTTCTACAGGGGAGGTGGTACTTCACCCCTCCACTTT. It translates to CASSFYRGGGTSPLHF.

V usage is TRBV18 and J usage is TRBJ1-3, with D unclear. V gave up 3 bases and J gave up 8 bases, with 8 bases separating them. Germline V gives CDR1 KGHSH, CDR2 LQKENI. The CDR3 runs to 12 residues. This CDR3 is CASSPERDTIYF. The CDR3 DNA follows: TGTGCCAGCTCACCGGAACGAGACACCATATATTTT. Based on the CDR3 plus reference TRBV18 and TRBJ1-3, the full variable domain is NAGVMQNPRHLVRRRGQEARLRCSPMKGHSHVYWYRQLPEEGLKFMVYLQKENIIDESGMPKERFSAEFPKEGPSILRIQQVVRGDSAAYFCASSPERDTIYFGEGSWLTVV.

This chain joins TRBV6-5 and TRBJ2-2; D may be TRBD2 (5 bases). CDR1 MNHEY and CDR2 SVGAGI come from the germline V gene. Trimming left V 4 bases short and J 5 bases short, with 17 bases between. The CDR3 contains 16 residues. The CDR3 DNA reads as TGTGCCAGCAGTTCCGATGCGTCCCGGAGGACCGGGGAGCTGTTTTTT. Translation gives CASSSDASRRTGELFF.